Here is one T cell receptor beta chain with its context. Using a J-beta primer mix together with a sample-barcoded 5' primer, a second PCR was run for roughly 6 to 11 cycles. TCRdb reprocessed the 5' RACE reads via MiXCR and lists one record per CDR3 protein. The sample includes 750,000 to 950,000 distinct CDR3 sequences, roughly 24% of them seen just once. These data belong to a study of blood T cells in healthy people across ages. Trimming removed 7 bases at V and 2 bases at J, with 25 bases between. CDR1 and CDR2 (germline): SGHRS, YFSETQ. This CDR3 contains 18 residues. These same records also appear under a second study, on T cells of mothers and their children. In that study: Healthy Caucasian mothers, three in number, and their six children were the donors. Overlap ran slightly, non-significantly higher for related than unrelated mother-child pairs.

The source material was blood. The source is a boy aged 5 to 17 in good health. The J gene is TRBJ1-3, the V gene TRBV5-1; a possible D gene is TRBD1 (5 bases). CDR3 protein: CASRANWMGVFAGNTIYF. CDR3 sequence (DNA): TGCGCCAGCCGGGCGAATTGGATGGGGGTGTTCGCTGGAAACACCATATATTTT. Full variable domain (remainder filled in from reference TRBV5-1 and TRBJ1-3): KAGVTQTPRYLIKTRGQQVTLSCSPISGHRSVSWYQQTPGQGLQFLFEYFSETQRNKGNFPGRFSGRQFSNSRSEMNVSTLELGDSALYLCASRANWMGVFAGNTIYFGEGSWLTVV.